This T cell receptor beta chain comes out of a study of neoadjuvant anti-PD-1 for oral cavity cancer. This CDR3 is built from 18 residues. CDR1 SQVTM and CDR2 ANQGSEA come from the germline V gene. V dropped 5 bases and J dropped 0 bases, with 25 bases sitting between them. This sample's time point: after neoadjuvant nivolumab, at surgical resection. This table comes from immunoSEQ multiplex PCR, and its TCRdb copy is limited to in-frame clones, with some not included. The sample yields around 14,000 clones, approximately 70% seen once. The sequencing used PBMCs, collected after nivolumab (anti-PD-1) treatment. V is TRBV29-1 and J is TRBJ1-1; unclear D gene. The sequence came from a person aged 35 to 85 with oral cavity squamous cell carcinoma. The CDR3 sequence is CSVPDSTRSGWMNTEAFF. The CDR3 bases are TGCAGCGTTCCGGACTCCACCCGGAGTGGGTGGATGAACACTGAAGCTTTCTTT.